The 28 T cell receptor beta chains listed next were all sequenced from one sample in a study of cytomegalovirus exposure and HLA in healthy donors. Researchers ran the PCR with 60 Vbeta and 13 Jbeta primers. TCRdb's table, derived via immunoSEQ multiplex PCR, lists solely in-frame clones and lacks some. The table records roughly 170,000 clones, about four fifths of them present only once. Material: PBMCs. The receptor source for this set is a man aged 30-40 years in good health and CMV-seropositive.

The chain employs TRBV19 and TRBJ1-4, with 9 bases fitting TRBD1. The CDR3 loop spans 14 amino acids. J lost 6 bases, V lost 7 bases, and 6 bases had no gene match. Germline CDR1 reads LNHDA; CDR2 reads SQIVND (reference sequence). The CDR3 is CASNPTGGDEKLFF. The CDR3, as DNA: TGTGCCAGTAACCCGACAGGGGGAGATGAAAAACTGTTTTTT. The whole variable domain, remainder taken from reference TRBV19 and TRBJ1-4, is DGGITQSPKYLFRKEGQNVTLSCEQNLNHDAMYWYRQDPGQGLRLIYYSQIVNDFQKGDIAEGYSVSREKKESFPLTVTSAQKNPTAFYLCASNPTGGDEKLFFGSGTQLSVL.

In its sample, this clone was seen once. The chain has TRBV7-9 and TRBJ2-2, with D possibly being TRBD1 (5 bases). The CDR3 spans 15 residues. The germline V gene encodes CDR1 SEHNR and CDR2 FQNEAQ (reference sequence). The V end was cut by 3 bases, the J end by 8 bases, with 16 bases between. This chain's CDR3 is CASSFPTVRSGELFF. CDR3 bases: TGTGCCAGCAGCTTCCCGACAGTTAGGTCGGGGGAGCTGTTTTTT.

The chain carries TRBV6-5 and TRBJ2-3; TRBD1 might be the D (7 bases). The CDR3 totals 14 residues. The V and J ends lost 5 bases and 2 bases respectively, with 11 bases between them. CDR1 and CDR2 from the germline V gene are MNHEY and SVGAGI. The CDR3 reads CASSARGDTDTQYF. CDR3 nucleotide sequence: TGTGCCAGCAGTGCCAGGGGGGACACAGATACGCAGTATTTT.

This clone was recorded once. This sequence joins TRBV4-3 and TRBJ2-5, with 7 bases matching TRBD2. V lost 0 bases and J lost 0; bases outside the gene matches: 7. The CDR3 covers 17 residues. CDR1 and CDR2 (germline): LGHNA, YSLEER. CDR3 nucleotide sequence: TGCGCCAGCAGCCAAGATATGGGAGGGGCGTACCAAGAGACCCAGTACTTC. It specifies CASSQDMGGAYQETQYF.

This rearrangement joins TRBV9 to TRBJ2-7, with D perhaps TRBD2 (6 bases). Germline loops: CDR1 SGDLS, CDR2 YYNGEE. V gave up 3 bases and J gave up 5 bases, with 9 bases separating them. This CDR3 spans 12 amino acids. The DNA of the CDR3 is TGTGCCAGCAGCGGTCCGGGGGACGAGCAGTACTTC. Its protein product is CASSGPGDEQYF. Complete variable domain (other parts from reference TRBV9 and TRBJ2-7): DSGVTQTPKHLITATGQRVTLRCSPRSGDLSVYWYQQSLDQGLQFLIQYYNGEERAKGNILERFSAQQFPDLHSELNLSSLELGDSALYFCASSGPGDEQYFGPGTRLTVT.

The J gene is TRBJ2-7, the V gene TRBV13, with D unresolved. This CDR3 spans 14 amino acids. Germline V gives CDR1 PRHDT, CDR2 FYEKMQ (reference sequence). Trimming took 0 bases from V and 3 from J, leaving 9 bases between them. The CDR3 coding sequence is TGTGCCAGCAGCTTAGGTGGAGTGAACTACGAGCAGTACTTC. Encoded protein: CASSLGGVNYEQYF.

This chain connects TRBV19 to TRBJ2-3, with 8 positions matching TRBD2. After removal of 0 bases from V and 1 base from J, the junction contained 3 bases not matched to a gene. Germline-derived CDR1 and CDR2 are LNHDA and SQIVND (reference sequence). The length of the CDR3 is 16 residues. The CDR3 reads CASSIDPAGGTDTQYF. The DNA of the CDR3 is TGTGCCAGTAGTATAGACCCAGCGGGGGGCACAGATACGCAGTATTTT.

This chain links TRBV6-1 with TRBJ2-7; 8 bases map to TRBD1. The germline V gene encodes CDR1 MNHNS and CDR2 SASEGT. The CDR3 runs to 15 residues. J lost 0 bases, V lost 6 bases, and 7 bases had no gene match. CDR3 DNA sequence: TGTGCCAGCAGCTCGACAGGGGACAGCTCCTACGAGCAGTACTTC. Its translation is CASSSTGDSSYEQYF.

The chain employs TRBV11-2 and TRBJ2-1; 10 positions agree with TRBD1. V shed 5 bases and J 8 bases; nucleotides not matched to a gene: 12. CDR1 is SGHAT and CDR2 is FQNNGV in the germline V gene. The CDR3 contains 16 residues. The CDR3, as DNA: TGTGCCAGCAGCCGCACGGGACAGGGGTCTCTCTATGAGCAGTTCTTC. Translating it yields CASSRTGQGSLYEQFF.

Here the CDR3 DNA reads TGTGCCAGCAGCAAAGGGATGGGAGGAAGCTACACCTTC. It yields the protein CASSKGMGGSYTF. The chain links TRBV7-9 to TRBJ1-2; D unclear. The CDR3 is 13 residues long. Germline-derived CDR1 and CDR2 are SEHNR and FQNEAQ (reference sequence). V was shortened by 5 bases and J by 9 bases, with 16 bases between the two germline ends.

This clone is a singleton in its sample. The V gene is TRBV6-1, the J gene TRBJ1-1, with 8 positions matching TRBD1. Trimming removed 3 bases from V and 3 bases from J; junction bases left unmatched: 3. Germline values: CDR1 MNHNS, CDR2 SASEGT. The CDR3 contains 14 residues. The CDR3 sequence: CASSDGQGDTEAFF. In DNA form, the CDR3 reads TGTGCCAGCAGTGATGGACAGGGAGACACTGAAGCTTTCTTT.

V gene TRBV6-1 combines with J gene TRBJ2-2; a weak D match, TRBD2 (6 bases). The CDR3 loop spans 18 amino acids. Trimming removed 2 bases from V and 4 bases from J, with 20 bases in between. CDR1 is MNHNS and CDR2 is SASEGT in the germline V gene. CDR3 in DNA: TGTGCCAGCAGTGAAAAGCCCCCTGGGGGGAGTACCACCGGGGAGCTGTTTTTT. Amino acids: CASSEKPPGGSTTGELFF.

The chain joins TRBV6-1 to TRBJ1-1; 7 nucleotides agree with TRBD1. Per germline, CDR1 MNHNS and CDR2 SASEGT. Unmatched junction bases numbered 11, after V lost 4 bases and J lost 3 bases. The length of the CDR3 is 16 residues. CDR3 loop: CASSANPTGKDTEAFF. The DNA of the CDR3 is TGTGCCAGCAGTGCCAATCCGACAGGGAAGGACACTGAAGCTTTCTTT.

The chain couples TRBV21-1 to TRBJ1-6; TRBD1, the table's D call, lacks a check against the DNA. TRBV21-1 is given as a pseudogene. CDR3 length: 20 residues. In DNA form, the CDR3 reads TGTGCCAGCGGACACCGGGACAGGGGAGAGTCGAGCTCCTATAATTCACCCCTCCACTTT. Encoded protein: CASGHRDRGESSSYNSPLHF.

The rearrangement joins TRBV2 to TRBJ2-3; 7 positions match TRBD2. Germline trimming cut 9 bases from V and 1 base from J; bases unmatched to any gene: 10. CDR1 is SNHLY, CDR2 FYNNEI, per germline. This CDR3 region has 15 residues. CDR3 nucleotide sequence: TGTGCCAGTTCCAATGAAGCGGGACGCACAGATACGCAGTATTTT. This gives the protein CASSNEAGRTDTQYF.

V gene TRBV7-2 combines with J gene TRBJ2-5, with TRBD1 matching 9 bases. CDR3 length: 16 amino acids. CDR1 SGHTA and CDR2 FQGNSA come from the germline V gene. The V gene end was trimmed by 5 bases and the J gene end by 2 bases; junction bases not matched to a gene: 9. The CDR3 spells CASSLNTGTGQETQYF. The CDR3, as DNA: TGTGCCAGCAGCCTAAATACCGGGACAGGGCAAGAGACCCAGTACTTC.

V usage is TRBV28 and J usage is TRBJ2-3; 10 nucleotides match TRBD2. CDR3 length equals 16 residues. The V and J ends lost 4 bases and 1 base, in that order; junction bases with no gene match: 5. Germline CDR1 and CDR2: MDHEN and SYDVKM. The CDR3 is CASSSLAGAGTDTQYF. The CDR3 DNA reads TGTGCCAGCAGTTCTCTAGCGGGAGCGGGCACAGATACGCAGTATTTT.

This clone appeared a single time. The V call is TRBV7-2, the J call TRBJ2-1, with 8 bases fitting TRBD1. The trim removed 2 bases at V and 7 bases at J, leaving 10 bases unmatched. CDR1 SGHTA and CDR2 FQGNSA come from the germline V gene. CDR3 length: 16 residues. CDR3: CASSLRTGGRGNEQFF. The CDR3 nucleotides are TGTGCCAGCAGCTTACGAACAGGGGGTAGAGGAAATGAGCAGTTCTTC.

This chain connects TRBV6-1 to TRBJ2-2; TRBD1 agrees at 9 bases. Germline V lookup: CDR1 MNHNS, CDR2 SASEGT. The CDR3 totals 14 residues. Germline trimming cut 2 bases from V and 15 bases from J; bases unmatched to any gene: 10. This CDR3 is CASSEMWGQGRLFF. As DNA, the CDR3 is TGTGCCAGCAGTGAAATGTGGGGACAGGGTCGGTTGTTTTTT.

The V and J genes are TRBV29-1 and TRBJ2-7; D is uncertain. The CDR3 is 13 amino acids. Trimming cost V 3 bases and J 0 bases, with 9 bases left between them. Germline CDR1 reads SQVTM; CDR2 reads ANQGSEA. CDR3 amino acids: CSVETPHSYEQYF. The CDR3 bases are TGCAGCGTTGAGACACCTCACTCCTACGAGCAGTACTTC.

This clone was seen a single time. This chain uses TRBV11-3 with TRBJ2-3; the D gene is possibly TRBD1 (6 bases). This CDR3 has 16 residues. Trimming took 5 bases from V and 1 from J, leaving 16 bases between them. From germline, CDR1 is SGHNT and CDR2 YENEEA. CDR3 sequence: CASSPFRGEGTDTQYF. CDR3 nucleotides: TGTGCCAGCAGCCCCTTCAGGGGCGAGGGCACAGATACGCAGTATTTT.

CDR3 sequence: CASSSQQGWTYEQYF. DNA for the CDR3: TGTGCCAGCAGCTCACAACAGGGTTGGACCTACGAGCAGTACTTC. The chain uses TRBV11-2 and TRBJ2-7; D may be TRBD1 (6 bases). Germline V gene sequence: CDR1 SGHAT, CDR2 FQNNGV. V was clipped by 4 bases and J by 2 bases, with 15 bases between them. The CDR3 runs 15 residues.

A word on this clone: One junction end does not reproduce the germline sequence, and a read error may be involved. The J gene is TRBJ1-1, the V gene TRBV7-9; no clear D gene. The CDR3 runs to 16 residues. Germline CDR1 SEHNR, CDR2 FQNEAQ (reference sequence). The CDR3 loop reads CSSSLGPRGWDTEAFF. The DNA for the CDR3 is TGTTCCAGCAGCTTAGGCCCCCGGGGTTGGGACACTGAAGCTTTCTTT.

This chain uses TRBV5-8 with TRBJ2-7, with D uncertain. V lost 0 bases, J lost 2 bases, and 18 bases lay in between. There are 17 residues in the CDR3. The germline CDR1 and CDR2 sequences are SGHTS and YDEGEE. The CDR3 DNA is TGTGCCAGCAGCTTGGTAAGAGCAGGAATTTTGCCCTACGAGCAGTACTTC. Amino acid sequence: CASSLVRAGILPYEQYF.

The CDR3 region is CASSPRTGAVHQPQHF. The CDR3 DNA sequence: TGTGCCAGCAGCCCCCGGACAGGGGCAGTCCATCAGCCCCAGCATTTT. The chain carries TRBV7-2 and TRBJ1-5; 9 positions match TRBD1. V lost 5 bases to trimming and J lost 5 bases; unmatched junction nucleotides: 10. In germline, CDR1 is SGHTA, CDR2 FQGNSA. This CDR3 region has 16 residues.

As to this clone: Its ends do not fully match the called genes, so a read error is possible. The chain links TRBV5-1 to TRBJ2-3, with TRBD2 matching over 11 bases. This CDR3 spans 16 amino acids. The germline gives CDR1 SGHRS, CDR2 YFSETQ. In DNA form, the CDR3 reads TGCGCCAGCAGATTGGGACTAGCGGCTTACACAGATACGCAGTATTTT. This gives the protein CASRLGLAAYTDTQYF.

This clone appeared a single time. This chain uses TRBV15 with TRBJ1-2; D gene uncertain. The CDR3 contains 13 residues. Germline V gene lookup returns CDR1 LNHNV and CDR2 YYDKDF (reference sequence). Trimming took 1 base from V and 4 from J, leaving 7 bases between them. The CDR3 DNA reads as TGTGCCACCAGCAGAGTCCCAGTCTATGGCTACACCTTC. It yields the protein CATSRVPVYGYTF.

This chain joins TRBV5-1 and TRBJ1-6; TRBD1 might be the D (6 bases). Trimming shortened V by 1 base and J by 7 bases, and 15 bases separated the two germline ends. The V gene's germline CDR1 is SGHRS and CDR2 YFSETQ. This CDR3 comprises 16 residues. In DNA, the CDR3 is TGCGCCAGCAGCTTGAGGTCAGGGGAATCGAATTCACCCCTCCACTTT. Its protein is CASSLRSGESNSPLHF.